The sample holds one count of the clone carrying this TCR beta chain. The data derive from a study of blood T cell repertoires in COVID-19. The CDR3 extends over 14 amino acids. After removal of 5 bases from V and 5 bases from J, the junction contained 3 bases not matched to a gene. The V gene's germline CDR1 is MNHNY and CDR2 SVGAGI (reference sequence). Seattle participants joined during active infection and were tracked over time. Source study methods: Amplifying reference gene primers gave estimates of nucleated cell counts. Here immunoSEQ multiplex PCR was the method, and the copy in TCRdb shows in-frame clones only, minus some. V, J and clone size are taken as reported in that table, and D and trimming were inferred from the DNA itself. The sample lists roughly 380,000 clones; approximately 89% were seen once.

The V call is TRBV6-6, the J call TRBJ1-5; 10 bases map to TRBD1. This TCR was sampled from a woman aged 40 to 49 with COVID-19, enrolled during active disease. The sample taken for sequencing was peripheral blood. The CDR3 region is CASSAGTGDQPQHF. CDR3 DNA: TGTGCCAGCAGTGCCGGGACAGGGGATCAGCCCCAGCATTTT.